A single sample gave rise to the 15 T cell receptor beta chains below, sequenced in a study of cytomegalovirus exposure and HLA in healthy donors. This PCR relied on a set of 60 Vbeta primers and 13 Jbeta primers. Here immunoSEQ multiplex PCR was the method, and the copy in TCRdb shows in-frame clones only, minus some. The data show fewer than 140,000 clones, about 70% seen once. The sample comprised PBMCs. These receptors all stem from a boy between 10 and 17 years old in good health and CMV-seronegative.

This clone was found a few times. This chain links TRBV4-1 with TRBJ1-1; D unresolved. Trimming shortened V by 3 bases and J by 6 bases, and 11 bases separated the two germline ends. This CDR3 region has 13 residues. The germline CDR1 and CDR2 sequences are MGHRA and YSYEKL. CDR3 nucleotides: TGCGCCAGCAGCCAGGACCGGGAGCCTGAAGCTTTCTTT. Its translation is CASSQDREPEAFF.

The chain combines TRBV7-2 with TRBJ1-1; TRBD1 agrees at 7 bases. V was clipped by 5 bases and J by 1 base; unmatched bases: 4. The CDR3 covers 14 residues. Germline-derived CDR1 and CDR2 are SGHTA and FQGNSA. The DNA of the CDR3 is TGTGCCAGCAGCATACGGGACAGGAACACTGAAGCTTTCTTT. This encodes CASSIRDRNTEAFF.

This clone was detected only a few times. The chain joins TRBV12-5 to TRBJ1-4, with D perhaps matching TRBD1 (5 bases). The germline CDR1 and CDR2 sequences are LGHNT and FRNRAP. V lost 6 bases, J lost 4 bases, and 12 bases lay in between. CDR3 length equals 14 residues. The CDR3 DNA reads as TGTGCTAGTGGGCAGGGCATGGGTAATGAAAAACTGTTTTTT. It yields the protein CASGQGMGNEKLFF.

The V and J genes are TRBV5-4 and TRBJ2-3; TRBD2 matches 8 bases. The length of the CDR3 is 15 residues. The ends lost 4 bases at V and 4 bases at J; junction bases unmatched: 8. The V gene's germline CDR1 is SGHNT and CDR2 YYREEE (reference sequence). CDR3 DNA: TGTGCCAGCAGCCCCGCGGGGGGAGGTGCAGATACGCAGTATTTT. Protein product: CASSPAGGGADTQYF.

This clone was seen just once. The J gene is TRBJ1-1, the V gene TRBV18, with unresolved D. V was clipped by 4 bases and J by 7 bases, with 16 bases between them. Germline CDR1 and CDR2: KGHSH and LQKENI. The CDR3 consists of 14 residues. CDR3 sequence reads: CASSLILGPLEAFF. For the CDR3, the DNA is TGTGCCAGCTCACTGATCCTTGGCCCCCTTGAAGCTTTCTTT. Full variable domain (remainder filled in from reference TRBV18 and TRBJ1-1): NAGVMQNPRHLVRRRGQEARLRCSPMKGHSHVYWYRQLPEEGLKFMVYLQKENIIDESGMPKERFSAEFPKEGPSILRIQQVVRGDSAAYFCASSLILGPLEAFFGQGTRLTVV.

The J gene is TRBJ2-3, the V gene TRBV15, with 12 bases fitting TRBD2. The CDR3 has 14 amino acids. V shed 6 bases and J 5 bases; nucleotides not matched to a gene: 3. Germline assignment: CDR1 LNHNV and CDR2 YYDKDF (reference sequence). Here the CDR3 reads CATRTSGRVDTQYF. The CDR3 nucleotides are TGTGCCACCAGGACTAGCGGGAGAGTAGATACGCAGTATTTT.

The CDR3 is CASTGQGANTEAFF. The CDR3 nucleotides read TGTGCCAGCACTGGACAGGGGGCAAATACTGAAGCTTTCTTT. The V and J genes are TRBV2 and TRBJ1-1; 11 bases agree with TRBD1. Trimming took 7 bases from V and 5 from J; bases not matched to a gene: 6. This CDR3 has 14 amino acids. Germline assignment: CDR1 SNHLY and CDR2 FYNNEI.

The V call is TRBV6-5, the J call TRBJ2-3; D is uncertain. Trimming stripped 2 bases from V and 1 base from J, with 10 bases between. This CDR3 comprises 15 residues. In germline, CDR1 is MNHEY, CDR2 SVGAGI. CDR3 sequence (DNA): TGTGCCAGCAGTTACGGTAGATCTGGCACAGATACGCAGTATTTT. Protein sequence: CASSYGRSGTDTQYF.

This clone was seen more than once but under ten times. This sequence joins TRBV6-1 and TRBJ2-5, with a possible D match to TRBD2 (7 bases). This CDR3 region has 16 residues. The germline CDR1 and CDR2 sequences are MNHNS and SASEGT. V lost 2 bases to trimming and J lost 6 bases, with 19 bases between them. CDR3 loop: CASSEIGGGWQQTQYF. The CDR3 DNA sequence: TGTGCCAGCAGTGAAATAGGGGGAGGGTGGCAGCAGACCCAGTACTTC.

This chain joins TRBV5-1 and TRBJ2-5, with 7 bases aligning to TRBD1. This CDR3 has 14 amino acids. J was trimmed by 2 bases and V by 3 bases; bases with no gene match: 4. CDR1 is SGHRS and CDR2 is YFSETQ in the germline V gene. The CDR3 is CASSWQGEQETQYF. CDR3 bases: TGCGCCAGCAGCTGGCAGGGGGAGCAAGAGACCCAGTACTTC.

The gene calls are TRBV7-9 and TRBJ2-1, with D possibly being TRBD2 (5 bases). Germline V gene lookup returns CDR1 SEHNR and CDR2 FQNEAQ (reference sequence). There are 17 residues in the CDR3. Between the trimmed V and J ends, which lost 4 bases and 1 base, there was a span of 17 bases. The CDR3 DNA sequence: TGTGCCAGCAGCTCTCGAAGAGGGTACAGTTCCTACAATGAGCAGTTCTTC. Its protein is CASSSRRGYSSYNEQFF.

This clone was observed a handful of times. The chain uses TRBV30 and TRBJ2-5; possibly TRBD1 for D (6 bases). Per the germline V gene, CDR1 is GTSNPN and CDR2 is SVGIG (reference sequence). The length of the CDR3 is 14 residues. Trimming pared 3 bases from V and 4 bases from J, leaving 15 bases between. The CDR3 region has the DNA TGTGCCTGGAGGGCCAGGGGTGCCCTAGAGACCCAGTACTTC. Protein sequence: CAWRARGALETQYF.

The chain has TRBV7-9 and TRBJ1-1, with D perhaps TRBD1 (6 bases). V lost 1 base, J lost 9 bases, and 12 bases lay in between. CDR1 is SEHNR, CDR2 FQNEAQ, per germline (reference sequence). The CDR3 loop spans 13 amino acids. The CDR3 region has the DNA TGTGCCAGCAGCTTAGAGGGGGGGGTACAAGCTTTCTTT. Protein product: CASSLEGGVQAFF.

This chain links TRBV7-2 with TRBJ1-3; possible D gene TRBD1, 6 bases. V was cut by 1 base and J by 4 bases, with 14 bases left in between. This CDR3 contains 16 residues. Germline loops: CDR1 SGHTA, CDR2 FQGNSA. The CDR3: CASSLVAGARGNTIYF. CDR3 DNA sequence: TGTGCCAGCAGCTTAGTCGCGGGGGCGCGCGGAAACACCATATATTTT.

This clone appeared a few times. CDR3 protein: CASSVGGGRSLQETQYF. CDR3 bases: TGTGCCAGCAGCGTAGGAGGGGGCAGGAGCCTCCAAGAGACCCAGTACTTC. V and J are TRBV9 and TRBJ2-5; 7 bases fit TRBD1. J gave up 1 base and V 0 bases, and 9 bases lay outside the gene matches. This CDR3 contains 17 residues. In germline, CDR1 is SGDLS, CDR2 YYNGEE.